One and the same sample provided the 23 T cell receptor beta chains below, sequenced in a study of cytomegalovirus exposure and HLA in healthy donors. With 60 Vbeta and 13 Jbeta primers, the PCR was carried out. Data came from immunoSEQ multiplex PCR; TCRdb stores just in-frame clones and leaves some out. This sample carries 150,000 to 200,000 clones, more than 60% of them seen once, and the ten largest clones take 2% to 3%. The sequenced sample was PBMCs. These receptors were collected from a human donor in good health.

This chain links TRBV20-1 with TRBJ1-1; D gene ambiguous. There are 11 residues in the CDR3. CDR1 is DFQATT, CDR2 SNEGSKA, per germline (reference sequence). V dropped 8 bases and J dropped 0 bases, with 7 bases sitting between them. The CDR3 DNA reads TGCAGTCCCACAGTGAACACTGAAGCTTTCTTT. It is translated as CSPTVNTEAFF.

The CDR3 bases are TGTGCCAGCAGCCGGGACAGTAATTCACCCCTCCACTTT. Its protein product is CASSRDSNSPLHF. V gene TRBV11-3 combines with J gene TRBJ1-6; TRBD1 agrees at 7 bases. With V trimmed by 5 bases and J by 6 bases, 1 base remained unmatched. The CDR3 is made up of 13 amino acids. Germline V CDR1 and CDR2: SGHNT, YENEEA.

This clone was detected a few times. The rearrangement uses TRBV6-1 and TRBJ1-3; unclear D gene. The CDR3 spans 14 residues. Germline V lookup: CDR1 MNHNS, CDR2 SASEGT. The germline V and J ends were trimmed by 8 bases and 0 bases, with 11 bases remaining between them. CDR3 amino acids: CASGTGDSGNTIYF. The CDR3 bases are TGTGCCAGCGGTACCGGAGACTCTGGAAACACCATATATTTT.

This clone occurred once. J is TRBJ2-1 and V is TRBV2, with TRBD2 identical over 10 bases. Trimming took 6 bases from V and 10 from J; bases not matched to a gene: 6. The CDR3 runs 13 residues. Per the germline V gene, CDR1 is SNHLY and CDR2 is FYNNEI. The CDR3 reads CASSALAGEEQFF. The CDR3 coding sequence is TGTGCCAGCAGCGCGCTAGCGGGGGAGGAGCAGTTCTTC.

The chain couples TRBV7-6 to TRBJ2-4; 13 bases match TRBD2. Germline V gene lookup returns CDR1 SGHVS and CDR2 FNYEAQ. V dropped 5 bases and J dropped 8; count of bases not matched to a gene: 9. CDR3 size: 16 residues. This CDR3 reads CASSATSGGVVDIQYF. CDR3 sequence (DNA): TGTGCCAGCAGCGCAACTAGCGGGGGGGTGGTAGACATTCAGTACTTC.

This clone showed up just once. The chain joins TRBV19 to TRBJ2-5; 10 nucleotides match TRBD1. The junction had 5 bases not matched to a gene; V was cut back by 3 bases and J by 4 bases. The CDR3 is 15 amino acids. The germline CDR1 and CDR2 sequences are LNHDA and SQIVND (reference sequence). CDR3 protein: CASSMTGGVLETQYF. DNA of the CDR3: TGTGCCAGTAGTATGACAGGGGGCGTTTTAGAGACCCAGTACTTC.

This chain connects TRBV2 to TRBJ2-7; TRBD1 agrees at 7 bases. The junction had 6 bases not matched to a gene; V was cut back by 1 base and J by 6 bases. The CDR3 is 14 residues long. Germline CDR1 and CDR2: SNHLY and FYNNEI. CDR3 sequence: CASSEEGATLEQYF. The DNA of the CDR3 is TGTGCCAGCAGTGAAGAGGGGGCGACCCTCGAGCAGTACTTC.

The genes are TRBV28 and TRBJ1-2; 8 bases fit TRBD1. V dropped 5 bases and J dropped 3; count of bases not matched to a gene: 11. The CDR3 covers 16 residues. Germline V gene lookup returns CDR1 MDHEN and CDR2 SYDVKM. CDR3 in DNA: TGTGCCAGCAGTCCTGGACCTCAGGGGGCTCACTATGGCTACACCTTC. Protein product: CASSPGPQGAHYGYTF.

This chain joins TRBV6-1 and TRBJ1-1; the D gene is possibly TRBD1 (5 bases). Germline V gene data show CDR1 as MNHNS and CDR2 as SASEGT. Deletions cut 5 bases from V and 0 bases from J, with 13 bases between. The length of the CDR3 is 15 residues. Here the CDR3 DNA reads TGTGCCAGCAGTCCATTGGCGGGGGTGAACACTGAAGCTTTCTTT. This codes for CASSPLAGVNTEAFF.

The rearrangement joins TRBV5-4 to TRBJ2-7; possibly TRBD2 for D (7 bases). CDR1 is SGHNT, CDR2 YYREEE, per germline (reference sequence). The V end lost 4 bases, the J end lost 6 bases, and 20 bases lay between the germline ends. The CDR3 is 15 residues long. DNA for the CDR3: TGTGCCAGCAGCCCCACGAGGGGGGGAGAAGGCGAGCAGTACTTC. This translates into CASSPTRGGEGEQYF.

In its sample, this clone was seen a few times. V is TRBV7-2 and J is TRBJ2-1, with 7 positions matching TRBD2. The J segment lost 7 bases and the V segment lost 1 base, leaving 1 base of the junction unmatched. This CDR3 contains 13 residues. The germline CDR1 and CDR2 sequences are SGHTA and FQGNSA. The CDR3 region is CASSLGGGNEQFF. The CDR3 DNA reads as TGTGCCAGCAGCTTAGGGGGGGGAAATGAGCAGTTCTTC.

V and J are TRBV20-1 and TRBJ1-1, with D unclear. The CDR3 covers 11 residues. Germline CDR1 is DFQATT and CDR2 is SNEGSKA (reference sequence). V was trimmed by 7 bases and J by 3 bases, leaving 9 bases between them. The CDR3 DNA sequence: TGCAGTGTTCAGGAAGACACTGAAGCTTTCTTT. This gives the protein CSVQEDTEAFF.

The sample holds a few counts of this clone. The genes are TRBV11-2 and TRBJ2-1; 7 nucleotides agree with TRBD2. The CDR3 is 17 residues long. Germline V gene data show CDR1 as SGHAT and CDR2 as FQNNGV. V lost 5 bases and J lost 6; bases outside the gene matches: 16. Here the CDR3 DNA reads TGTGCCAGCAGCCCAAGGGTACGGGGGGAGGTCTTCAATGAGCAGTTCTTC. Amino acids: CASSPRVRGEVFNEQFF.

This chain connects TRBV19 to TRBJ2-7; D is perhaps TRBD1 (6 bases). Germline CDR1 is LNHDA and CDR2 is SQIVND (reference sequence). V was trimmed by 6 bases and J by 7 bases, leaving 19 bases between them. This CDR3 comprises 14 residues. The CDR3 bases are TGTGCCAGTAGCCTCTCCAGGGGCAGGAGGGAGCAGTACTTC. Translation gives CASSLSRGRREQYF.

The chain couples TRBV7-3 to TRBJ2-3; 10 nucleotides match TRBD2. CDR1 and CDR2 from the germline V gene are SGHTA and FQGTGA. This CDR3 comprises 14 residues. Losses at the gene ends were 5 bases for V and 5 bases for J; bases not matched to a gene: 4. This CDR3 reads CASSRTSGLDTQYF. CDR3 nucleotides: TGTGCCAGCAGCCGGACTAGCGGACTAGATACGCAGTATTTT.

The CDR3 here is CAWMAGHPYNEQFF. CDR3 in DNA: TGTGCCTGGATGGCGGGGCATCCCTACAATGAGCAGTTCTTC. The chain combines TRBV30 with TRBJ2-1; maybe TRBD2 (6 bases). Deletions cut 4 bases from V and 2 bases from J, with 12 bases between. The CDR3 has 14 amino acids. Germline CDR1 and CDR2: GTSNPN and SVGIG (reference sequence).

CDR3 amino acids: CASTNGGVVGYTF. The CDR3, as DNA: TGTGCCAGCACCAACGGAGGGGTAGTTGGCTACACCTTC. This chain connects TRBV7-9 to TRBJ1-2, with TRBD1 as a possible D gene (5 bases). Trimming took 7 bases from V and 7 from J, leaving 16 bases between them. Per germline, CDR1 SEHNR and CDR2 FQNEAQ (reference sequence). CDR3 length equals 13 residues.

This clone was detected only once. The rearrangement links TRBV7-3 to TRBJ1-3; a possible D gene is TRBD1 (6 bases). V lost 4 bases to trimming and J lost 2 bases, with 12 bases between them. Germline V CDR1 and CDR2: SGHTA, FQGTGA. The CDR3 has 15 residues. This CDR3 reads CASSSQGEAGNTIYF. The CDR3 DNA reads TGTGCCAGCAGCTCACAGGGAGAGGCTGGAAACACCATATATTTT. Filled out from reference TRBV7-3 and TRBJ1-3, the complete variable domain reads GAGVSQTPSNKVTEKGKYVELRCDPISGHTALYWYRQSLGQGPEFLIYFQGTGAADDSGLPNDRFFAVRPEGSVSTLKIQRTERGDSAVYLCASSSQGEAGNTIYFGEGSWLTVV.

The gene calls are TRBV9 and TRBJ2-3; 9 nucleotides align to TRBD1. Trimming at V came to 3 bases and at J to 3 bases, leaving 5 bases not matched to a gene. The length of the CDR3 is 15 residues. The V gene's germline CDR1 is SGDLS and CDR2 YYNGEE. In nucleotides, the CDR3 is TGTGCCAGCAGCGCTAACAGGGGGCAGACAGATACGCAGTATTTT. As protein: CASSANRGQTDTQYF.

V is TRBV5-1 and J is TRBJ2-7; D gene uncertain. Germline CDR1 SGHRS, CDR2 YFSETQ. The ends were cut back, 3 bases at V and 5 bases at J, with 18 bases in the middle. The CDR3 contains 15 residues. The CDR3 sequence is CASSSALSFRDEQYF. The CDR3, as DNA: TGCGCCAGCAGCTCCGCGCTAAGCTTCCGGGACGAGCAGTACTTC.

CDR3 coding DNA: TGCGCCAGCAGCCGACAGGGGCCCCTGCGCGATGAGCAGTTCTTC. Translated: CASSRQGPLRDEQFF. The V gene is TRBV5-1, the J gene TRBJ2-1, with 8 positions matching TRBD1. The junction had 11 bases not matched to a gene; V was cut back by 4 bases and J by 8 bases. This CDR3 has 15 residues. CDR1 SGHRS and CDR2 YFSETQ come from the germline V gene. The whole variable domain, filled in from reference TRBV5-1 and TRBJ2-1, reads KAGVTQTPRYLIKTRGQQVTLSCSPISGHRSVSWYQQTPGQGLQFLFEYFSETQRNKGNFPGRFSGRQFSNSRSEMNVSTLELGDSALYLCASSRQGPLRDEQFFGPGTRLTVL.

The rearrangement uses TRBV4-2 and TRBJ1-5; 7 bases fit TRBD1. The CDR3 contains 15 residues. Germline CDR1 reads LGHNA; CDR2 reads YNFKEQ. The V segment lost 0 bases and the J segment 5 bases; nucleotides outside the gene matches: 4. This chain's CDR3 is CASSQEWQGDQPQHF. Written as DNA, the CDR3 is TGTGCCAGCAGCCAAGAATGGCAGGGGGATCAGCCCCAGCATTTT.

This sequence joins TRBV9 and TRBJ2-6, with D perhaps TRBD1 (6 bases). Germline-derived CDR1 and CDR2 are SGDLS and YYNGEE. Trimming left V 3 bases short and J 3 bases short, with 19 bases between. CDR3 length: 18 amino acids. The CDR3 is CASSAPWDTKYGANVLTF. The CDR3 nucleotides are TGTGCCAGCAGCGCCCCGTGGGACACCAAATATGGGGCCAACGTCCTGACTTTC.